These T cell receptor beta chains were read from a single sample in a study of CD8 T cells in Susac syndrome. TCRdb recomputed calls from the immunoSEQ multiplex PCR reads with MiXCR, one row per CDR3 protein. The sample consists of approximately 25,000 distinct CDR3 sequences, about 93% of them appearing once. Specimen: CD8+ T cells from PBMCs. These receptors all come from a human donor with Susac syndrome. CDR3s include the opening cysteine and the closing phenylalanine or tryptophan. A D gene is named only where the DNA matches it firmly. Where a row states a size, it is once, few, many or the class of an expanded clone; other rows omit it.

j_call: TRBJ2-3; clone_size: .; d_call: .; v_call: TRBV6-4; cdr3_nt: TGTGCCAGCAGTGGCGGACTCAGCACAGATACGCAGTATTTT; cdr3_aa: CASSGGLSTDTQYF
j_call: TRBJ2-3; clone_size: .; d_call: .; v_call: TRBV4-3; cdr3_nt: TGCGCCAGCAGCCAAGGGGACGGGAAGGGGTCCGATACGCAGTATTTT; cdr3_aa: CASSQGDGKGSDTQYF
j_call: TRBJ1-1; clone_size: once; d_call: .; v_call: TRBV12-3/TRBV12-4; cdr3_nt: TGTGCCAGCAGCTCCGGTTTTACTGAAGCTTTCTTT; cdr3_aa: CASSSGFTEAFF
j_call: TRBJ2-3; clone_size: .; d_call: TRBD2; v_call: TRBV3-1; cdr3_nt: TGTGCCAGCAGCCAAGGACTAGCGGAGCTAGGGACAGATACGCAGTATTTT; cdr3_aa: CASSQGLAELGTDTQYF
j_call: TRBJ2-7; clone_size: .; d_call: .; v_call: TRBV20-1; cdr3_nt: TGCAGTGCTTTAAGCGGGCTTGGGTCCTACGAGCAGTACTTC; cdr3_aa: CSALSGLGSYEQYF
j_call: TRBJ2-7; clone_size: .; d_call: TRBD2; v_call: TRBV7-9; cdr3_nt: TGTGCCAGCAGCCTTCGGGCGGGGGGCCGCTACGAGCAGTACTTC; cdr3_aa: CASSLRAGGRYEQYF
j_call: TRBJ1-5; clone_size: .; d_call: TRBD1; v_call: TRBV27; cdr3_nt: TGTGCCAGCAGTGTAGGGACAGGTACTAGCAATCAGCCCCAGCATTTT; cdr3_aa: CASSVGTGTSNQPQHF
j_call: TRBJ1-2; clone_size: .; d_call: .; v_call: TRBV29-1; cdr3_nt: TGCAGCGTTGTCAACAGGGCTGACTATGGCTACACCTTC; cdr3_aa: CSVVNRADYGYTF
j_call: TRBJ1-5; clone_size: .; d_call: .; v_call: TRBV28; cdr3_nt: TGTGCCAGCACCCCACCGGGCCAGCCCCAGCATTTT; cdr3_aa: CASTPPGQPQHF
j_call: TRBJ2-7; clone_size: .; d_call: .; v_call: TRBV28; cdr3_nt: TGTGCCAGCAGTTTCCCAGCTAAGTACGAGCAGTACTTC; cdr3_aa: CASSFPAKYEQYF
j_call: TRBJ2-3; clone_size: once; d_call: TRBD2; v_call: TRBV6-6; cdr3_nt: TGTGCCAGCAGTTATAGCGGGGGGGCCGGGCCGGATACGCAGTATTTT; cdr3_aa: CASSYSGGAGPDTQYF
j_call: TRBJ2-1; clone_size: .; d_call: .; v_call: TRBV28; cdr3_nt: TGTGCCACCGACGCCGGAGGTTACAATGAGCAGTTCTTC; cdr3_aa: CATDAGGYNEQFF
j_call: TRBJ2-3; clone_size: .; d_call: TRBD1; v_call: TRBV2; cdr3_nt: TGTGCCAGCAATGGACAGGGGGCAGGGGATACGCAGTATTTT; cdr3_aa: CASNGQGAGDTQYF
j_call: TRBJ2-7; clone_size: .; d_call: TRBD2; v_call: TRBV4-3; cdr3_nt: TGCGCCAGCAGCCTTAACGGGGGGGATCTGATCTACGAGCAGTACTTC; cdr3_aa: CASSLNGGDLIYEQYF
j_call: TRBJ2-7; clone_size: .; d_call: .; v_call: TRBV20-1; cdr3_nt: TGCAGTGCTAGCGAAGGTCCTAGGTACGAGCAGTACTTC; cdr3_aa: CSASEGPRYEQYF
j_call: TRBJ2-7; clone_size: .; d_call: .; v_call: TRBV6-2/TRBV6-3; cdr3_nt: TGTGCCAGCAGCCAACAGGGAACCTACGAGCAGTACTTC; cdr3_aa: CASSQQGTYEQYF
j_call: TRBJ1-6; clone_size: .; d_call: .; v_call: TRBV28; cdr3_nt: TGTGCCAGCAGTTTATTAGAGGTTGGGGATAATTCACCCCTCCACTTT; cdr3_aa: CASSLLEVGDNSPLHF
j_call: TRBJ2-1; clone_size: .; d_call: TRBD1; v_call: TRBV5-4; cdr3_nt: TGTGCCAGCAGCTTGCCCGGGACAGCATACAATGAGCAGTTCTTC; cdr3_aa: CASSLPGTAYNEQFF
j_call: TRBJ1-6; clone_size: .; d_call: TRBD1; v_call: TRBV2; cdr3_nt: TGTGCCAGCACCGACCGGGACAGCACTTTTAATTCACCCCTCCACTTT; cdr3_aa: CASTDRDSTFNSPLHF
j_call: TRBJ2-7; clone_size: .; d_call: .; v_call: TRBV28; cdr3_nt: TGTGCCAGCAGTTTCAGTTGGCCCGGGGGCGAGCAGTACTTC; cdr3_aa: CASSFSWPGGEQYF
j_call: TRBJ2-1; clone_size: .; d_call: .; v_call: TRBV28; cdr3_nt: TGTGCCAGCATGGACGATGAGCAGTTCTTC; cdr3_aa: CASMDDEQFF
j_call: TRBJ1-2; clone_size: .; d_call: .; v_call: TRBV6-2/TRBV6-3; cdr3_nt: TGTGCCAGCAGTTACTCGGACAACTATGGCTACACCTTC; cdr3_aa: CASSYSDNYGYTF
j_call: TRBJ1-6; clone_size: .; d_call: .; v_call: TRBV24-1; cdr3_nt: TGTGCCACCAGTAGTTCGGGGGAGGGTTCACCCCTCCACTTT; cdr3_aa: CATSSSGEGSPLHF
j_call: TRBJ2-7; clone_size: .; d_call: .; v_call: TRBV4-3; cdr3_nt: TGCGCCAGCAGCCAAGATGCAGGGGGGCTTACCTACGAGCAGTACTTC; cdr3_aa: CASSQDAGGLTYEQYF
j_call: TRBJ2-7; clone_size: .; d_call: .; v_call: TRBV19; cdr3_nt: TGTGCCAGTTTTTCCGGAGGCGAGCAGTACTTC; cdr3_aa: CASFSGGEQYF
j_call: TRBJ2-7; clone_size: .; d_call: .; v_call: TRBV15; cdr3_nt: TGTGCCACCAGCAGAAGGCCTCGTGGCCGCTTGACATTCTACGAGCAGTACTTC; cdr3_aa: CATSRRPRGRLTFYEQYF
j_call: TRBJ2-7; clone_size: .; d_call: .; v_call: TRBV7-2; cdr3_nt: TGTGCCAGCAGCTTCTGGGGCGAGCAGTACTTC; cdr3_aa: CASSFWGEQYF
j_call: TRBJ1-2; clone_size: .; d_call: .; v_call: TRBV7-9; cdr3_nt: TGTGCCAGCAGCTTATCGGCGGGGCTAGCCTATGGCTACACCTTC; cdr3_aa: CASSLSAGLAYGYTF
j_call: TRBJ2-7; clone_size: .; d_call: .; v_call: TRBV9; cdr3_nt: TGTGCCAGCAGCGTAGGATGGGGTTCCTACGAGCAGTACTTC; cdr3_aa: CASSVGWGSYEQYF
j_call: TRBJ2-7; clone_size: .; d_call: .; v_call: TRBV7-8; cdr3_nt: TGTGCCAGCAGCAGTGATCGGGGCTACGAGCAGTACTTC; cdr3_aa: CASSSDRGYEQYF
j_call: TRBJ2-6; clone_size: .; d_call: .; v_call: TRBV7-9; cdr3_nt: TGTGCCAGCAGCTTATCCCGGGGTCACTCTGGGGCCAACGTCCTGACTTTC; cdr3_aa: CASSLSRGHSGANVLTF
j_call: TRBJ2-1; clone_size: .; d_call: TRBD2; v_call: TRBV7-9; cdr3_nt: TGTGCCAGCAGCTCCCTCCGAGGGACTAGCGGGGGGGTTTCGTTCTTC; cdr3_aa: CASSSLRGTSGGVSFF
j_call: TRBJ2-7; clone_size: .; d_call: .; v_call: TRBV28; cdr3_nt: TGTGCCAGCAGTTTATTCAATCGGGTTGCCGAGCAGTACTTC; cdr3_aa: CASSLFNRVAEQYF